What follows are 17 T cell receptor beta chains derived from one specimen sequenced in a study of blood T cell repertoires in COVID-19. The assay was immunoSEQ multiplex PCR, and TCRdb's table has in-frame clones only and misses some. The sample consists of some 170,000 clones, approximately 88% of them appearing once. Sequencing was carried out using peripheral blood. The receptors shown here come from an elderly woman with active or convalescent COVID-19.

As DNA, the CDR3 is TGCGCCAGCAGCCAAGCCTGGGGCCAGGTCTCCTACGAGCAGTACTTC. As protein: CASSQAWGQVSYEQYF. The chain combines TRBV4-3 with TRBJ2-7, with D maybe TRBD1 (5 bases). The V end lost 1 base, the J end lost 0 bases, and 13 bases lay between the germline ends. From germline, CDR1 is LGHNA and CDR2 YSLEER. The CDR3 is 16 amino acids.

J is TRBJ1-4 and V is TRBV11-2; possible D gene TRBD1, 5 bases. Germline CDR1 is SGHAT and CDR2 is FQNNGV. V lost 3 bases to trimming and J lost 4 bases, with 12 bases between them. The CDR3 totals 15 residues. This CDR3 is CASSFQRGVNEKLFF. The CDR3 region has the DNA TGTGCCAGCAGCTTCCAACGGGGGGTTAATGAAAAACTGTTTTTT. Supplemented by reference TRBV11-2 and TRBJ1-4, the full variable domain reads EAGVAQSPRYKIIEKRQSVAFWCNPISGHATLYWYQQILGQGPKLLIQFQNNGVVDDSQLPKDRFSAERLKGVDSTLKIQPAKLEDSAVYLCASSFQRGVNEKLFFGSGTQLSVL.

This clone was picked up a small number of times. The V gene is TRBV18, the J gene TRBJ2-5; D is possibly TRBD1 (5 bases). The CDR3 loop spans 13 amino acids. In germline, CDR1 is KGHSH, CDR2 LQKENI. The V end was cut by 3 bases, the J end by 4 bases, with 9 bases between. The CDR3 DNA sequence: TGTGCCAGCTCACCTCTAAGGGGAGAGACCCAGTACTTC. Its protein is CASSPLRGETQYF.

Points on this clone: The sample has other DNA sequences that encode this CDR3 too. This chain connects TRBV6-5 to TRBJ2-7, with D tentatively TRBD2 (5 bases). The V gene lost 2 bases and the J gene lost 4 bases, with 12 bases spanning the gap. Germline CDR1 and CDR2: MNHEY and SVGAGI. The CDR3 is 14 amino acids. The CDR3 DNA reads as TGTGCCAGCAGTTACCGTCCGGGAAGATACGAGCAGTACTTC. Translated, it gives CASSYRPGRYEQYF.

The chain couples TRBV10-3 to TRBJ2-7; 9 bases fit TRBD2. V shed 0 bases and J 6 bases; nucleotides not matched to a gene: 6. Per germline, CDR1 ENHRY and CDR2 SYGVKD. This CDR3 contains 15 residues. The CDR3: CAISESEASGVEQYF. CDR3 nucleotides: TGTGCCATCAGTGAGTCAGAGGCTAGCGGGGTCGAGCAGTACTTC.

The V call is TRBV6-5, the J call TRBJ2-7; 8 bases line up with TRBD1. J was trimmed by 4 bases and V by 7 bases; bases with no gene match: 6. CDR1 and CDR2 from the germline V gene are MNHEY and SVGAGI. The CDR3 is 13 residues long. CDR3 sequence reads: CASMKDRVYEQYF. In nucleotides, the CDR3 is TGTGCCAGCATGAAGGACAGGGTGTACGAGCAGTACTTC.

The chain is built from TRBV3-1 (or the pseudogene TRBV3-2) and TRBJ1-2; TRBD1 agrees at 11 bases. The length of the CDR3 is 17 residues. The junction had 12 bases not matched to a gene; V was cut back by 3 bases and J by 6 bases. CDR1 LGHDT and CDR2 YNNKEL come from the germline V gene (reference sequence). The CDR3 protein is CASSQDLTGTGGHGYTF. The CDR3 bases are TGTGCCAGCAGCCAGGATCTCACCGGGACAGGGGGACATGGCTACACCTTC.

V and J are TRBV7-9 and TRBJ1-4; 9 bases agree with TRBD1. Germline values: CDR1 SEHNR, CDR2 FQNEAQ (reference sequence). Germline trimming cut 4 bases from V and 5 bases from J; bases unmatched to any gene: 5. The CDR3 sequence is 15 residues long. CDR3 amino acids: CASSSGQGRNEKLFF. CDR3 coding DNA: TGTGCCAGCAGCTCTGGACAGGGGAGGAATGAAAAACTGTTTTTT.

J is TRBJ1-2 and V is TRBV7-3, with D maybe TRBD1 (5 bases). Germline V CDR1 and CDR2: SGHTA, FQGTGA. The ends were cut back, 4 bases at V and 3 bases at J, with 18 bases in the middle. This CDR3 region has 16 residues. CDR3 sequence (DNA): TGTGCCAGCAGCTCCCCTCGTGTGGGGCCCGACTATGGCTACACCTTC. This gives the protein CASSSPRVGPDYGYTF.

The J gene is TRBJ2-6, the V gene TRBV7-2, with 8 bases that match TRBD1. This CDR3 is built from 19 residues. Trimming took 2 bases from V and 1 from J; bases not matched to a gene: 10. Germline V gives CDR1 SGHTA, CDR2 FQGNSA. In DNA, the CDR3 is TGTGCCAGCAGCTTATACGTGGCAGGGGGCTTATCTGGGGCCAACGTCCTGACTTTC. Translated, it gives CASSLYVAGGLSGANVLTF.

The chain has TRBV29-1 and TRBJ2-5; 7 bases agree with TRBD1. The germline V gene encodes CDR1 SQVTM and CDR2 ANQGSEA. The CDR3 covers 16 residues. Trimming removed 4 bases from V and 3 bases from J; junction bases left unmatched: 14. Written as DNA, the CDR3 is TGCAGCGTTGCCACAGGGGAAAGGTGGGGAAAAGAGACCCAGTACTTC. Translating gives CSVATGERWGKETQYF.

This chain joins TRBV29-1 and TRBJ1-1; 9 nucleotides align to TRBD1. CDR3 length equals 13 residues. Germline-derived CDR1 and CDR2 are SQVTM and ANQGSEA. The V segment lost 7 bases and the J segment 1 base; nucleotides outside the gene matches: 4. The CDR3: CSANRGPNTEAFF. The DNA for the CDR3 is TGCAGCGCAAACAGGGGGCCGAACACTGAAGCTTTCTTT.

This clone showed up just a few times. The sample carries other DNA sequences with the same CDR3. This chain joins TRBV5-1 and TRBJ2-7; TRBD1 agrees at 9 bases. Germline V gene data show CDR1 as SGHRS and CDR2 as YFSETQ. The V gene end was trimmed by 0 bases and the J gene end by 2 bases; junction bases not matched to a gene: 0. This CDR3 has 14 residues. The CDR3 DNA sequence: TGCGCCAGCAGCTTGGGACAGGGGGCCTACGAGCAGTACTTC. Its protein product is CASSLGQGAYEQYF.

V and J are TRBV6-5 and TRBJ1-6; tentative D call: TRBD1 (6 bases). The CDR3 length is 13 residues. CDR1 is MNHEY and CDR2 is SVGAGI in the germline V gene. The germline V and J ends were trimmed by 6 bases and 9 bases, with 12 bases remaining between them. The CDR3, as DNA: TGTGCCAGCAGGCGCGTACAGGGTTCACCCCTCCACTTT. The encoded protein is CASRRVQGSPLHF.

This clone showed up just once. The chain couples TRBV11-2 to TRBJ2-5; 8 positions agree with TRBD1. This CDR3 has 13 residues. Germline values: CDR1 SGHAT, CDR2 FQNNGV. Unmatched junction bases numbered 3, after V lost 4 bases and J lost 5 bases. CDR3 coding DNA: TGTGCCAGCAGCTCGTACAGGGGGGAGACCCAGTACTTC. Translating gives CASSSYRGETQYF.

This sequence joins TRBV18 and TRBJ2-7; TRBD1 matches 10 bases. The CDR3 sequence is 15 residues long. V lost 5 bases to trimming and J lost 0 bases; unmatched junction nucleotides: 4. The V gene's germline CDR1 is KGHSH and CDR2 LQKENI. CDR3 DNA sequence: TGTGCCAGCTCAGGGGGACAGGGGCCCTCCTACGAGCAGTACTTC. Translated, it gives CASSGGQGPSYEQYF.

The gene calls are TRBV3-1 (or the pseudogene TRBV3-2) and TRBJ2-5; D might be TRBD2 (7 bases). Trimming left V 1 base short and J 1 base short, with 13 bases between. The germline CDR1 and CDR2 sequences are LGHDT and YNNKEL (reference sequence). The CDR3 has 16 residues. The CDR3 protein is CASSQVRGGGQETQYF. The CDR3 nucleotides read TGTGCCAGCAGCCAAGTTAGGGGGGGCGGCCAAGAGACCCAGTACTTC.